The rows below give T cell receptor beta chains drawn from one sample of a study of cytomegalovirus exposure and HLA in healthy donors. Repertoires were generated with immunoSEQ multiplex PCR, while TCRdb's copy carries only in-frame clones and drops some. This sample's clone table lists 200,000 to 250,000 clones. Sequenced sample: PBMCs. The receptors come from a girl aged 2 to 10 in good health and CMV-seropositive. Each CDR3 is given with its conserved first and last residue. A D gene is named only where the DNA matches it firmly.

TRBV6-5	TRBJ1-6	.	13	CASSYDRLSPLHF	TGTGCCAGCAGTTACGACAGGCTTTCCCCCCTCCACTTT
TRBV27	TRBJ1-2	.	13	CASSFTGQGGYTF	TGTGCCAGCAGTTTCACGGGACAAGGTGGCTACACCTTC
TRBV5-4	TRBJ2-7	TRBD2	16	CASSSWTGTSVYEQYF	TGTGCCAGCAGCTCGTGGACCGGGACTAGCGTTTACGAGCAGTACTTC
TRBV7-9	TRBJ2-7	.	13	CASSPRTAYEQYF	TGTGCCAGCAGCCCCCGGACAGCCTACGAGCAGTACTTC
TRBV7-9	TRBJ2-2	.	15	CASSFKGVNTGELFF	TGTGCCAGCAGCTTCAAAGGAGTGAACACCGGGGAGCTGTTTTTT
TRBV18	TRBJ1-5	.	14	CASSPGLGNQPQHF	TGTGCCAGCTCACCAGGCCTTGGCAATCAGCCCCAGCATTTT
TRBV7-2	TRBJ1-2	.	15	CASSAAPGNNYGYTF	TGTGCCAGCAGCGCGGCGCCAGGGAATAACTATGGCTACACCTTC
TRBV18	TRBJ2-3	TRBD1	15	CASSPTGIFTDTQYF	TGTGCCAGCTCACCGACAGGGATATTCACAGATACGCAGTATTTT
TRBV11-2	TRBJ1-4	.	17	CASSLGQGREEWEKLFF	TGTGCCAGCAGCTTAGGCCAGGGGAGAGAAGAGTGGGAAAAACTGTTTTTT
TRBV28	TRBJ1-4	.	14	CASRIGQGFEKLFF	TGTGCCAGCAGGATCGGGCAGGGTTTTGAAAAACTGTTTTTT
TRBV28	TRBJ2-3	TRBD1	16	CASSFPGTGGSDTQYF	TGTGCCAGCAGTTTCCCCGGGACAGGGGGTTCGGATACGCAGTATTTT
TRBV7-8	TRBJ2-3	.	16	CASSLVGGASTDTQYF	TGTGCCAGCAGCTTAGTAGGTGGAGCGAGCACAGATACGCAGTATTTT
TRBV5-1	TRBJ1-6	.	16	CASSAGLGSYNSPLHF	TGCGCCAGCAGTGCCGGGTTAGGTTCCTATAATTCACCCCTCCACTTT
TRBV10-1	TRBJ1-5	.	11	CARFTNQPQHF	TGCGCCAGATTCACTAATCAGCCCCAGCATTTT
TRBV7-2	TRBJ2-7	.	17	CASSSSGGPRVWYEQYF	TGTGCCAGCAGCTCCAGCGGAGGGCCCAGGGTATGGTACGAGCAGTACTTC
TRBV5-6	TRBJ2-1	TRBD2	15	CASSFLAGGGYEQFF	TGTGCCAGCAGCTTTTTAGCGGGAGGGGGCTATGAGCAGTTCTTC
TRBV15	TRBJ2-3	TRBD2	17	CATSRTFTSGSTDTQYF	TGTGCCACCAGCCGGACCTTTACTAGCGGGAGCACAGATACGCAGTATTTT
TRBV2	TRBJ1-6	.	13	CASSVSGLTPLHF	TGTGCCAGCAGTGTATCAGGGTTGACACCCCTCCACTTT
TRBV16	TRBJ1-5	TRBD1	17	CASSRLPGGNSNQPQHF	TGTGCCAGCAGCCGCCTCCCAGGGGGCAATAGCAATCAGCCCCAGCATTTT
TRBV5-6	TRBJ2-1	TRBD2	15	CASSLTSGTLNEQFF	TGTGCCAGCAGCCTGACTAGCGGGACGTTAAATGAGCAGTTCTTC
TRBV10-3	TRBJ1-5	.	14	CAISGGERNQPQHF	TGTGCCATCAGTGGGGGGGAGAGGAATCAGCCCCAGCATTTT
TRBV5-1	TRBJ2-3	.	16	CASSLGQSPSTDTQYF	TGCGCCAGCAGCTTAGGACAGAGTCCTAGCACAGATACGCAGTATTTT
TRBV27	TRBJ2-5	.	15	CASTRAGRDQETQYF	TGTGCCAGCACGAGGGCGGGGAGAGACCAAGAGACCCAGTACTTC
TRBV15	TRBJ2-2	TRBD1	16	CATSRDWDRITGELFF	TGTGCCACCAGCAGAGATTGGGACAGAATCACCGGGGAGCTGTTTTTT
TRBV19	TRBJ2-7	TRBD1	14	CASSRRQGSYEQYF	TGTGCCAGTAGCCGGAGACAGGGCTCCTACGAGCAGTACTTC
TRBV27	TRBJ1-1	.	15	CASSWRFSMNTEAFF	TGTGCCAGCAGTTGGCGGTTTAGCATGAACACTGAAGCTTTCTTT
TRBV6-1	TRBJ1-4	TRBD1	14	CATRDRGVSEKLFF	TGTGCCACCCGTGACAGGGGAGTTAGTGAAAAACTGTTTTTT
TRBV19	TRBJ2-5	TRBD1	16	CASSYHQGAAPETQYF	TGTGCCAGTAGTTACCACCAGGGGGCAGCTCCCGAGACCCAGTACTTC
TRBV27	TRBJ1-1	.	14	CASKWTGGNTEAFF	TGTGCCAGCAAGTGGACGGGAGGGAACACTGAAGCTTTCTTT
TRBV5-4	TRBJ2-7	.	18	CASSLGPESGASYYEQYF	TGTGCCAGCAGCTTGGGCCCCGAGTCCGGAGCGTCATACTACGAGCAGTACTTC
TRBV5-1	TRBJ2-7	.	12	CASSPREDEQYF	TGCGCCAGCAGCCCCCGGGAAGACGAGCAGTACTTC
TRBV9	TRBJ1-1	.	13	CASSLSMNTEAFF	TGTGCCAGCAGCCTCAGTATGAACACTGAAGCTTTCTTT
TRBV6-6	TRBJ2-7	TRBD2	16	CASSPPTSGISYEQYF	TGTGCCAGCAGCCCCCCGACTAGCGGAATTTCCTACGAGCAGTACTTC
TRBV27	TRBJ2-2	TRBD1	15	CASSLRTGRTGELFF	TGTGCCAGCAGTTTAAGGACAGGGCGGACCGGGGAGCTGTTTTTT
TRBV7-2	TRBJ2-5	TRBD2	16	CASSLEFGGRAGTQYF	TGTGCCAGCAGCTTAGAATTCGGCGGGAGGGCCGGGACCCAGTACTTC
TRBV15	TRBJ2-7	.	14	CATGSRSGSYEQYF	TGTGCCACCGGTTCCCGCAGCGGTTCCTACGAGCAGTACTTC
TRBV2	TRBJ2-2	.	15	CASSDDDYNTGELFF	TGTGCCAGCAGTGACGACGACTACAACACCGGGGAGCTGTTTTTT
TRBV6-4	TRBJ1-6	.	13	CASSEGAHSPLHF	TGTGCCAGCAGTGAGGGGGCGCATTCACCCCTCCACTTT
TRBV29-1	TRBJ1-1	TRBD1	12	CSVGRGGNEAFF	TGCAGCGTTGGCCGAGGGGGCAATGAAGCTTTCTTT
TRBV10-1	TRBJ1-1	TRBD1	15	CASRAPTGGETEAFF	TGCGCCAGCCGTGCGCCGACAGGGGGCGAGACTGAAGCTTTCTTT
TRBV27	TRBJ2-7	TRBD1	13	CASSYHRGYEQYF	TGTGCCAGCAGTTACCACAGGGGCTACGAGCAGTACTTC